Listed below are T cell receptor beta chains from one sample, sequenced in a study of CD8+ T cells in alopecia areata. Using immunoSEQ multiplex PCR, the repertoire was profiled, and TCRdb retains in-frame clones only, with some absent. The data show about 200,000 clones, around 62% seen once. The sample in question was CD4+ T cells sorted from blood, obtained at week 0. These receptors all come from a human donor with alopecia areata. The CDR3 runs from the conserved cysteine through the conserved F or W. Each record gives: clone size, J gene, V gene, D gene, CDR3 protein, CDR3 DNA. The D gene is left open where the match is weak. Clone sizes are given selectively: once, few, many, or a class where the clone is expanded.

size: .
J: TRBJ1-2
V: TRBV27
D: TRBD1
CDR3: CASSPGQDNYGYTF
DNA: TGTGCCAGCAGTCCGGGACAGGATAACTATGGCTACACCTTC

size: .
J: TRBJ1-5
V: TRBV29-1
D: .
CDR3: CSVEFSVNQPQHF
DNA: TGCAGCGTTGAATTTTCAGTTAATCAGCCCCAGCATTTT

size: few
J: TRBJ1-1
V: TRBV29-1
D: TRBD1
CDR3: CSVEERDRGTEAFF
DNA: TGCAGCGTTGAAGAAAGGGACAGGGGGACTGAAGCTTTCTTT

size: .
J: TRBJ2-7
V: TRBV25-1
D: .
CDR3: CASSEYAGRSEQYF
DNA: TGTGCCAGCAGTGAATATGCAGGGCGAAGCGAGCAGTACTTC

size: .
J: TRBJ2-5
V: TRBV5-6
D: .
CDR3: CASSITAGTQETQYF
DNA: TGTGCCAGCAGCATCACAGCCGGGACCCAAGAGACCCAGTACTTC

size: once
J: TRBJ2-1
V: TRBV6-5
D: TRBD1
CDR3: CASSYGTGAHEQFF
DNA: TGTGCCAGCAGTTACGGGACAGGGGCCCATGAGCAGTTCTTC

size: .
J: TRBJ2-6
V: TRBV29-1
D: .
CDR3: CSVEEGSGANVLTF
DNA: TGCAGCGTTGAAGAAGGCTCTGGGGCCAACGTCCTGACTTTC

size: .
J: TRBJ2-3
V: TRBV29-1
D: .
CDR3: CSVGWQTSTDTQYF
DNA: TGCAGCGTTGGGTGGCAAACTAGCACAGATACGCAGTATTTT

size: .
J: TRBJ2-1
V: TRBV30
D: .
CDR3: CAWGDSSTSSYNEQFF
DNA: TGTGCCTGGGGCGACTCTTCTACGAGCTCCTACAATGAGCAGTTCTTC

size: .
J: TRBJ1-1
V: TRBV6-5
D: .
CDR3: CASSRTDNTEAFF
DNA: TGTGCCAGCAGCCGGACAGACAACACTGAAGCTTTCTTT

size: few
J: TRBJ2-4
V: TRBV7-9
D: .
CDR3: CASTRSDVENIQYF
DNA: TGTGCCAGCACCCGATCGGACGTAGAAAACATTCAGTACTTC

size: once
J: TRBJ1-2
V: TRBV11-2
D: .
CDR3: CASSLGGAGSNYGYTF
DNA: TGTGCCAGCAGCTTAGGTGGGGCAGGTTCTAACTATGGCTACACCTTC

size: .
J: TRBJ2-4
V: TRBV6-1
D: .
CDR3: CASSERQVAKNIQYF
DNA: TGTGCCAGCAGTGAACGACAGGTAGCCAAAAACATTCAGTACTTC

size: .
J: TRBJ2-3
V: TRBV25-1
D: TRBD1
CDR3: CASRPGQGWTDTQYF
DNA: TGTGCCAGCAGGCCCGGACAGGGGTGGACAGATACGCAGTATTTT

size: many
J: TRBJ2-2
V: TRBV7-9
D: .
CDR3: CASTTTPGTGELFF
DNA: TGTGCCAGCACCACGACCCCCGGCACCGGGGAGCTGTTTTTT

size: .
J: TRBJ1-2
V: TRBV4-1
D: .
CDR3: CASSQDGAAGDYGYTF
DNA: TGCGCCAGCAGCCAAGATGGGGCGGCGGGGGACTATGGCTACACCTTC

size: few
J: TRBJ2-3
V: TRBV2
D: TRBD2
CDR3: CASRASGSRGDTQYF
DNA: TGTGCCAGCAGAGCTAGCGGGAGTAGAGGAGATACGCAGTATTTT

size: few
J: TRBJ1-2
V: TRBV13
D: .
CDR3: CASRAAGQGPGYTF
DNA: TGTGCCAGCAGGGCGGCAGGGCAGGGACCTGGCTACACCTTC

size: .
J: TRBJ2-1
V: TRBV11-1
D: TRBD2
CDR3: CASSGSGIASGGFGEQFF
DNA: TGTGCCAGCAGCGGCTCCGGTATAGCGAGCGGGGGGTTTGGTGAGCAGTTCTTC

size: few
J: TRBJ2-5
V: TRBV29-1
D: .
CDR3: CSVEGAGGRLETQYF
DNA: TGCAGCGTTGAAGGCGCAGGAGGAAGGTTAGAGACCCAGTACTTC

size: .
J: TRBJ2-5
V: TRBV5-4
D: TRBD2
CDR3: CASSLGGLAGVRQETQYF
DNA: TGTGCCAGCAGCTTGGGGGGACTAGCGGGAGTAAGGCAAGAGACCCAGTACTTC

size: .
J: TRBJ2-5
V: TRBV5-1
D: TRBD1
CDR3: CASSSHGTGEETQYF
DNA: TGCGCCAGCAGCTCGCACGGGACAGGGGAAGAGACCCAGTACTTC

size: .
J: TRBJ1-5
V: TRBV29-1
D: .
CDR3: CSVADFYSNQPQHF
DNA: TGCAGCGTTGCTGACTTCTATAGCAATCAGCCCCAGCATTTT

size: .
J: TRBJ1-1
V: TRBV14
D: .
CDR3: CASSQRSGPYTEAFF
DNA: TGTGCCAGCAGCCAGAGATCCGGGCCATACACTGAAGCTTTCTTT

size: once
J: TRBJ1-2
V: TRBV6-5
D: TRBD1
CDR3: CASKLTGQGSYGYTF
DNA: TGTGCCAGCAAACTCACGGGACAGGGGTCCTATGGCTACACCTTC

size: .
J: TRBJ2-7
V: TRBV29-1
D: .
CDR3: CSVVQGNVYEQYF
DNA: TGCAGCGTTGTTCAGGGAAATGTCTACGAGCAGTACTTC

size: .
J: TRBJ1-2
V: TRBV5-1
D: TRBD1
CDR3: CASSPPSGTDIYTF
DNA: TGCGCCAGCAGCCCCCCCTCCGGGACAGATATCTACACCTTC

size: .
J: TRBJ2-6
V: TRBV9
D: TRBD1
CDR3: CASSGQGVQGKYSGANVLTF
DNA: TGTGCCAGCAGCGGACAGGGGGTACAGGGAAAATACTCTGGGGCCAACGTCCTGACTTTC

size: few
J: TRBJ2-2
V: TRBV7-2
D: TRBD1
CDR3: CASSWTGPNTGELFF
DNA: TGTGCCAGCAGCTGGACAGGGCCGAACACCGGGGAGCTGTTTTTT

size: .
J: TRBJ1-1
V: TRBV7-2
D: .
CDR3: CASSSFTDTEAFF
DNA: TGTGCCAGCAGCTCGTTCACGGACACTGAAGCTTTCTTT

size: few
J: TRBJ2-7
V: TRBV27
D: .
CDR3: CASSRPTVESEQYF
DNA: TGTGCCAGCAGTCGCCCGACAGTGGAGTCCGAGCAGTACTTC

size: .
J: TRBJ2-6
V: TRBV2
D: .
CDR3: CASTSQGLTGANVLTF
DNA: TGTGCCAGCACGAGCCAGGGATTAACTGGGGCCAACGTCCTGACTTTC

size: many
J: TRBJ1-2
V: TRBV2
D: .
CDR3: CASRGESYGYTF
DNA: TGTGCCAGTCGTGGGGAGTCCTATGGCTACACCTTC

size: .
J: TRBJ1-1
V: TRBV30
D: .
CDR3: CAWTEELNTEAFF
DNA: TGTGCCTGGACCGAGGAACTGAACACTGAAGCTTTCTTT

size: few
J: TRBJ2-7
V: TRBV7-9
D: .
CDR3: CASSLGRTEQYF
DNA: TGTGCCAGCAGCTTGGGTCGAACCGAGCAGTACTTC

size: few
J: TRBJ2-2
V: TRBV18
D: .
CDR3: CASSPPGRRDTGELFF
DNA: TGTGCCAGCTCACCCCCGGGACGCAGAGACACCGGGGAGCTGTTTTTT

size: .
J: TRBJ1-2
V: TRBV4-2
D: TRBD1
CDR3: CASSPPGQGAGGYTF
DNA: TGTGCCAGCAGCCCACCGGGACAGGGGGCCGGTGGCTACACCTTC

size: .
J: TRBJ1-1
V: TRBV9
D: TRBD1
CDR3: CASSAGTVNTEAFF
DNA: TGTGCCAGCAGCGCCGGGACAGTGAACACTGAAGCTTTCTTT

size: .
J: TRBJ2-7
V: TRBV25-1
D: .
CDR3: CASRHTGTTYEQYF
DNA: TGTGCCAGCAGGCACACCGGGACCACCTACGAGCAGTACTTC

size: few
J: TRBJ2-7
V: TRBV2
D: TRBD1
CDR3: CASSDRGGGEQYF
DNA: TGTGCCAGCAGCGACAGGGGAGGCGGCGAGCAGTACTTC

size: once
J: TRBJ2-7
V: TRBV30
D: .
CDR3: CAWSGWRSSYEQYF
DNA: TGTGCCTGGAGTGGCTGGAGGAGCTCCTACGAGCAGTACTTC

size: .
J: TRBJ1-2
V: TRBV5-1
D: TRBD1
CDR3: CASSSGTDRGNYGYTF
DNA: TGCGCCAGCAGCTCGGGTACGGACAGGGGGAACTATGGCTACACCTTC

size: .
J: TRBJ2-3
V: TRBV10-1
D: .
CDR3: CASSSTGTPNTDTQYF
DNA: TGCGCCAGCAGTTCCACCGGGACACCTAACACAGATACGCAGTATTTT

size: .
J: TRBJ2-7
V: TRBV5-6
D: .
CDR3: CASSQDGYEQYF
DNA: TGTGCCAGCAGCCAGGACGGCTACGAGCAGTACTTC

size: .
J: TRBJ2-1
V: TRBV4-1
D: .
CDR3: CASSQGLAGVGEQFF
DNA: TGCGCCAGCAGCCAAGGACTAGCAGGGGTTGGTGAGCAGTTCTTC

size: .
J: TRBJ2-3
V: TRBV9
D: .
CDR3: CASSVPGHNTDTQYF
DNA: TGTGCCAGCAGCGTACCAGGACACAACACAGATACGCAGTATTTT

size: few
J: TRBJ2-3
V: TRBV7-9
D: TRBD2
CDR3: CASSSSGLTDTQYF
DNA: TGTGCCAGCAGTTCTAGCGGGCTCACAGATACGCAGTATTTT

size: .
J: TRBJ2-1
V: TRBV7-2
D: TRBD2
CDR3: CASSLSPSGLAVYNEQFF
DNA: TGTGCCAGCAGCTTAAGCCCCTCGGGACTAGCGGTCTACAATGAGCAGTTCTTC

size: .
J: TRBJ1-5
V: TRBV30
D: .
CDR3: CAWSMHNPPQPQHF
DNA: TGTGCCTGGAGTATGCATAACCCCCCACAGCCCCAGCATTTT

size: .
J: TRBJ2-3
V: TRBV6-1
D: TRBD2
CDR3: CASSELGRDTQYF
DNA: TGTGCCAGCAGTGAACTCGGGAGGGATACGCAGTATTTT